This T cell receptor (beta chain) is drawn from a study of T cells after yellow fever vaccination. Broader study findings: Abundant clonotypes from the bulk population could get into FACS-sorted repertoires as contaminants. Of the clonotypes, a small share occurred in both CD4 and CD8 compartments.

This clonotype showed up many times. The antigen is undetermined. V shed 3 bases and J shed 6 bases, with 17 bases lying between them. The CDR3 has 16 residues. The germline V gene encodes CDR1 SGHTA and CDR2 FQGNSA. TCRdb independently ran MiXCR on the 5' RACE reads; one entry per CDR3 protein. In the table there are over 150,000 distinct CDR3 sequences, about 6% of which are singletons. The chain joins TRBV7-2 to TRBJ2-2; maybe TRBD1 (6 bases). The sequence derives from a man aged 18 to 30 who received the YFV17D yellow fever vaccine. This material consisted of CD4+ T cells sorted from PBMCs, taken on the day of the first yellow fever vaccination. The CDR3 DNA follows: TGTGCCAGCAGCTTTACGGCCTTAGGGGGTCCCGGGGAGCTGTTTTTT. It yields the protein CASSFTALGGPGELFF.